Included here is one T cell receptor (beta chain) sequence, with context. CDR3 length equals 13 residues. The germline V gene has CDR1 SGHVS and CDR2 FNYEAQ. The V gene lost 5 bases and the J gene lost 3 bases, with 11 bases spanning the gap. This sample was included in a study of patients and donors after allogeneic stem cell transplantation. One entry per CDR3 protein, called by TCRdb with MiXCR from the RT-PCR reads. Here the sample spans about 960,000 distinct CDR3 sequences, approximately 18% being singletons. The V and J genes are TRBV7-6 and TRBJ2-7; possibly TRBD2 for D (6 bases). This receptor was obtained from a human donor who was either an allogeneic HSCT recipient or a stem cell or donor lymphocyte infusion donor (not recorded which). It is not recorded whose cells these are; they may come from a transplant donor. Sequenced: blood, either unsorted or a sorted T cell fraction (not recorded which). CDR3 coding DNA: TGTGCCAGCAGCCAAACGCGGGGCTACGAGCAGTACTTC. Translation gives CASSQTRGYEQYF.